One and the same sample provided the 30 T cell receptor beta chains below, sequenced in a study of blood T cell repertoires in COVID-19. Sequenced by immunoSEQ multiplex PCR; TCRdb stores in-frame clones only, minus some. The data show about 71,000 clones, with about 76% seen just once and approximately 29% held by the top ten. The sample consisted of peripheral blood. Every receptor here comes from an elderly woman with active or convalescent COVID-19.

The chain has TRBV28 and TRBJ2-7; perhaps TRBD1 as D (6 bases). The CDR3 runs 12 residues. V was trimmed by 5 bases and J by 3 bases, leaving 8 bases between them. The V gene's germline CDR1 is MDHEN and CDR2 SYDVKM. Here the CDR3 reads CASSTGFYEQYF. The CDR3 region has the DNA TGTGCCAGCAGTACAGGGTTCTACGAGCAGTACTTC.

DNA for the CDR3: TGTGCCAGCCGAAGGGGGTTGAGGCCAGATACGCAGTATTTT. Protein: CASRRGLRPDTQYF. The V and J genes are TRBV6-5 and TRBJ2-3; TRBD1 is a possible D gene (6 bases). Deletions cut 8 bases from V and 4 bases from J, with 16 bases between. Germline V gene data show CDR1 as MNHEY and CDR2 as SVGAGI. CDR3 length equals 14 residues.

This chain links TRBV5-1 with TRBJ2-7, with unresolved D. The CDR3 has 15 residues. Germline V gene data show CDR1 as SGHRS and CDR2 as YFSETQ. V was clipped by 1 base and J by 0 bases, with 11 bases between them. Here the CDR3 DNA reads TGCGCCAGCAGCTTGATTGGGCAGACCTCCTACGAGCAGTACTTC. It encodes CASSLIGQTSYEQYF.

This clone was picked up a small number of times. The chain's CDR3 is CASSRDRVFGNTEAFF. The CDR3 nucleotides read TGTGCCAGCAGCCGGGACAGGGTGTTTGGGAACACTGAAGCTTTCTTT. The chain has TRBV5-6 and TRBJ1-1, with 9 bases identical to TRBD1. This CDR3 contains 16 residues. V trimming: 4 bases; J trimming: 1 base; junction bases outside the gene matches: 8. The V gene's germline CDR1 is SGHDT and CDR2 YYEEEE.

The rearrangement joins TRBV30 to TRBJ1-3; weak D call: TRBD1 (5 bases). Trimming stripped 0 bases from V and 0 bases from J, with 9 bases between. Germline V lookup: CDR1 GTSNPN, CDR2 SVGIG (reference sequence). CDR3 length equals 15 residues. In DNA, the CDR3 is TGTGCCTGGAGTGTACAGGTCCTCTCTGGAAACACCATATATTTT. Translating it yields CAWSVQVLSGNTIYF.

There are a few counts of this clone. The genes are TRBV7-6 and TRBJ1-5, with D unclear. Germline V gene data show CDR1 as SGHVS and CDR2 as FNYEAQ. CDR3 size: 14 residues. The V end was cut by 1 base, the J end by 5 bases, with 9 bases between. The CDR3 nucleotides are TGTGCCAGCAGCTTAGGGCCCGTTGATCAGCCCCAGCATTTT. It encodes CASSLGPVDQPQHF.

V is TRBV5-5 and J is TRBJ2-7, with 9 bases matching TRBD1. Germline CDR1 is SGHKS and CDR2 is YYEKEE (reference sequence). The V segment lost 4 bases and the J segment 6 bases; nucleotides outside the gene matches: 5. The CDR3 is 13 residues long. CDR3 DNA sequence: TGTGCCAGCAGCCAAGGGACAGGGCGCGAGCAGTACTTC. It codes for CASSQGTGREQYF.

This chain connects TRBV18 to TRBJ2-4; 7 bases are shared with TRBD1. Germline-derived CDR1 and CDR2 are KGHSH and LQKENI. V was clipped by 3 bases and J by 3 bases; unmatched bases: 8. The CDR3 has 16 amino acids. The CDR3 loop reads CASSPIRTGSKNIQYF. For the CDR3, the DNA is TGTGCCAGCTCACCGATTAGGACAGGAAGCAAAAACATTCAGTACTTC.

The chain employs TRBV5-1 and TRBJ1-2; 10 nucleotides align to TRBD1. The CDR3 is 16 residues long. With V trimmed by 5 bases and J by 6 bases, 13 bases remained unmatched. CDR1 SGHRS and CDR2 YFSETQ come from the germline V gene. CDR3 DNA sequence: TGCGCCAGCAGTCGAGGGACAGGGGATCTTTGGGATGGCTACACCTTC. Its translation is CASSRGTGDLWDGYTF.

V and J are TRBV7-8 and TRBJ2-7, with D possibly matching TRBD1 (5 bases). This CDR3 contains 13 residues. CDR1 is SGHVS and CDR2 is FQNEAQ in the germline V gene. V gave up 1 base and J gave up 5 bases, with 9 bases separating them. DNA for the CDR3: TGTGCCAGCAGCTTAGTGGCAGGGAACGAGCAGTACTTC. It yields the protein CASSLVAGNEQYF.

V gene TRBV3-1 (or the pseudogene TRBV3-2) combines with J gene TRBJ2-5; 8 positions match TRBD2. Germline V lookup: CDR1 LGHDT, CDR2 YNNKEL (reference sequence). This CDR3 has 14 residues. The V segment lost 8 bases and the J segment 4 bases; nucleotides outside the gene matches: 9. Here the CDR3 reads CASCSTSAAETQYF. In nucleotides, the CDR3 is TGTGCCAGCTGCTCGACTAGCGCGGCAGAGACCCAGTACTTC.

V gene TRBV4-3 combines with J gene TRBJ1-1; maybe TRBD1 (5 bases). From germline, CDR1 is LGHNA and CDR2 YSLEER. This CDR3 comprises 13 residues. Trimming pared 1 base from V and 6 bases from J, leaving 9 bases between. CDR3 loop: CASSQVGGSEAFF. The CDR3 nucleotides read TGCGCCAGCAGCCAAGTTGGGGGGTCTGAAGCTTTCTTT.

The gene calls are TRBV7-8 and TRBJ2-5, with a possible D match to TRBD1 (6 bases). Germline V gene data show CDR1 as SGHVS and CDR2 as FQNEAQ. The CDR3 sequence is 14 residues long. V shed 1 base and J shed 4 bases, with 10 bases lying between them. CDR3 sequence reads: CASSLDREAETQYF. The CDR3 DNA is TGTGCCAGCAGCTTAGACAGGGAAGCAGAGACCCAGTACTTC.

The CDR3 protein is CASSSQGAYNEQFF. For the CDR3, the DNA is TGTGCCAGCAGCTCCCAGGGGGCGTACAATGAGCAGTTCTTC. The chain employs TRBV5-4 and TRBJ2-1; 8 bases are a match to TRBD1. The CDR3 is 14 residues long. The trim removed 3 bases at V and 4 bases at J, leaving 3 bases unmatched. Germline loops: CDR1 SGHNT, CDR2 YYREEE (reference sequence). The complete variable domain, with remaining parts taken from reference TRBV5-4 and TRBJ2-1, reads ETGVTQSPTHLIKTRGQQVTLRCSSQSGHNTVSWYQQALGQGPQFIFQYYREEENGRGNFPPRFSGLQFPNYSSELNVNALELDDSALYLCASSSQGAYNEQFFGPGTRLTVL.

This clone has a single count. In DNA, the CDR3 is TGTGCCGGGACAGATAATGAAAAACTGTTTTTT. Translated: CAGTDNEKLFF. The V gene is TRBV30, the J gene TRBJ1-4, with 7 nucleotides matching TRBD1. The CDR3 length is 11 residues. Germline V gene data show CDR1 as GTSNPN and CDR2 as SVGIG (reference sequence). Losses at the gene ends were 8 bases for V and 4 bases for J; bases not matched to a gene: 1.

V gene TRBV5-4 combines with J gene TRBJ1-1; a weak D match, TRBD1 (5 bases). Germline V CDR1 and CDR2: SGHNT, YYREEE (reference sequence). The CDR3 length is 14 residues. V dropped 4 bases and J dropped 1 base, with 11 bases sitting between them. CDR3 bases: TGTGCCAGCAGCCTGGGACGGGGGAACACTGAAGCTTTCTTT. Protein sequence: CASSLGRGNTEAFF.

The V call is TRBV5-4, the J call TRBJ1-1; D may be TRBD1 (5 bases). Germline CDR1 is SGHNT and CDR2 is YYREEE (reference sequence). Trimming took 7 bases from V and 2 from J, leaving 15 bases between them. The CDR3 has 14 residues. The CDR3 DNA follows: TGTGCCAGCCGCCTGGGGAGGGGCAACACTGAAGCTTTCTTT. Residues: CASRLGRGNTEAFF.

The chain employs TRBV9 and TRBJ2-1; D unresolved. The CDR3 extends over 13 amino acids. CDR1 and CDR2 (germline): SGDLS, YYNGEE. Trimming removed 0 bases at V and 8 bases at J, with 9 bases between. CDR3 coding DNA: TGTGCCAGCAGCGTAGAAGTACGAGATGAGCAGTTCTTC. Translation: CASSVEVRDEQFF.

This clone was seen a few times. The gene calls are TRBV7-8 and TRBJ1-3; a weak D match, TRBD1 (5 bases). The length of the CDR3 is 17 residues. Germline V CDR1 and CDR2: SGHVS, FQNEAQ. Trimming pared 6 bases from V and 0 bases from J, leaving 18 bases between. Written as DNA, the CDR3 is TGTGCCAGCAGTCAACCGGGGGTGAGGACCTCTGGAAACACCATATATTTT. Amino acids: CASSQPGVRTSGNTIYF.

V is TRBV21-1 and J is TRBJ1-4; TRBD1, as called in the table, went unchecked against the DNA. TRBV21-1 is designated a pseudogene. The CDR3 runs to 16 residues. CDR3 in amino acids: CASSNWRQGAPGRMFF. CDR3 DNA: TGTGCCAGCAGCAATTGGAGGCAGGGGGCGCCGGGAAGGATGTTTTTT.

This rearrangement joins TRBV19 to TRBJ1-1, with D perhaps matching TRBD1 (5 bases). The germline V and J ends were trimmed by 8 bases and 1 base, with 17 bases remaining between them. This CDR3 region has 15 residues. Germline V gene sequence: CDR1 LNHDA, CDR2 SQIVND (reference sequence). Here the CDR3 reads CASRRPTAPNTEAFF. CDR3 DNA sequence: TGTGCCAGTCGGAGACCGACAGCTCCGAACACTGAAGCTTTCTTT.

The chain employs TRBV6-5 and TRBJ1-5; D may be TRBD1 (6 bases). The V and J ends lost 7 bases and 0 bases respectively, with 13 bases between them. Per germline, CDR1 MNHEY and CDR2 SVGAGI. This CDR3 is 15 amino acids long. The CDR3 is CASIKQGNSNQPQHF. In DNA form, the CDR3 reads TGTGCCAGCATAAAACAGGGAAATAGCAATCAGCCCCAGCATTTT.

The rearrangement joins TRBV25-1 to TRBJ1-6, with D maybe TRBD1 (6 bases). Germline CDR1 reads MGHDK; CDR2 reads SYGVNS. The V and J ends lost 1 base and 7 bases respectively, with 14 bases between them. The CDR3 loop spans 16 amino acids. Written as DNA, the CDR3 is TGTGCCAGCAGTGAATTAGGCGGAACAGGGAATTCACCCCTCCACTTT. This gives the protein CASSELGGTGNSPLHF. Supplemented by reference TRBV25-1 and TRBJ1-6, the full variable domain reads EADIYQTPRYLVIGTGKKITLECSQTMGHDKMYWYQQDPGMELHLIHYSYGVNSTEKGDLSSESTVSRIRTEHFPLTLESARPSHTSQYLCASSELGGTGNSPLHFGNGTRLTVT.

The V and J genes are TRBV4-2 and TRBJ1-6; D is ambiguous. The CDR3 loop spans 16 amino acids. V was shortened by 0 bases and J by 5 bases, with 11 bases between the two germline ends. CDR1 is LGHNA, CDR2 YNFKEQ, per germline. The CDR3 loop reads CASSQEEGGNNSPLHF. In DNA form, the CDR3 reads TGTGCCAGCAGCCAAGAAGAGGGAGGGAATAATTCACCCCTCCACTTT.

The gene calls are TRBV19 and TRBJ2-2; D call uncertain. The CDR3 runs 15 residues. CDR1 and CDR2 from the germline V gene are LNHDA and SQIVND (reference sequence). Trimming removed 2 bases from V and 4 bases from J, with 11 bases in between. DNA of the CDR3: TGTGCCAGTAGTATAAGGCAAGCGTTCACCGGGGAGCTGTTTTTT. This gives the protein CASSIRQAFTGELFF.

The chain uses TRBV4-3 and TRBJ2-7, with a tentative D call TRBD1 (5 bases). Germline CDR1 reads LGHNA; CDR2 reads YSLEER. The CDR3 is made up of 16 amino acids. The V gene lost 0 bases and the J gene lost 0 bases, with 12 bases spanning the gap. The CDR3 reads CASSQDQGLSSYEQYF. CDR3 sequence (DNA): TGCGCCAGCAGCCAAGATCAGGGCCTGAGCTCCTACGAGCAGTACTTC.

The V gene is TRBV3-1 (or the pseudogene TRBV3-2), the J gene TRBJ2-4, with D possibly TRBD2 on 7 matching bases. Trimming removed 2 bases from V and 6 bases from J, with 14 bases in between. The CDR3 contains 15 residues. The germline gives CDR1 LGHDT, CDR2 YNNKEL (reference sequence). The CDR3 DNA sequence: TGTGCCAGCAGCCAAAATCCAGGGGAGGGAAACATTCAGTACTTC. This translates into CASSQNPGEGNIQYF.

The chain employs TRBV5-6 and TRBJ2-3; possible D gene TRBD2, 5 bases. The CDR3 extends over 15 amino acids. Germline CDR1 is SGHDT and CDR2 is YYEEEE. V lost 5 bases, J lost 0 bases, and 13 bases lay in between. The CDR3 coding sequence is TGTGCCAGCAGTCAGGAGGCGACTAGCACAGATACGCAGTATTTT. It codes for CASSQEATSTDTQYF. The complete variable domain, with remaining parts taken from reference TRBV5-6 and TRBJ2-3, reads DAGVTQSPTHLIKTRGQQVTLRCSPKSGHDTVSWYQQALGQGPQFIFQYYEEEERQRGNFPDRFSGHQFPNYSSELNVNALLLGDSALYLCASSQEATSTDTQYFGPGTRLTVL.

This clone was seen a single time. V and J are TRBV7-2 and TRBJ1-4; the D gene is possibly TRBD1 (6 bases). Germline CDR1 reads SGHTA; CDR2 reads FQGNSA. The CDR3 runs 14 residues. Trimming removed 5 bases from V and 3 bases from J, with 10 bases in between. CDR3 coding DNA: TGTGCCAGCAGCCAGACAGGAGCTAATGAAAAACTGTTTTTT. It is translated as CASSQTGANEKLFF. The variable domain in full, completed from reference TRBV7-2 and TRBJ1-4, reads GAGVSQSPSNKVTEKGKDVELRCDPISGHTALYWYRQSLGQGLEFLIYFQGNSAPDKSGLPSDRFSAERTGGSVSTLTIQRTQQEDSAVYLCASSQTGANEKLFFGSGTQLSVL.

The chain is built from TRBV4-1 and TRBJ2-2; 8 bases line up with TRBD2. CDR1 is MGHRA, CDR2 YSYEKL, per germline. The CDR3 runs 16 residues. Trimming took 3 bases from V and 6 from J; bases not matched to a gene: 9. CDR3 nucleotides: TGCGCCAGCAGCCAGCTAGGCGGGGGGCATGCCGGGGAGCTGTTTTTT. It encodes CASSQLGGGHAGELFF.